This TCR delta chain was obtained from a study of delta chains in infants with herpesvirus infections (dated by TCRdb to about 2023). For the study in its entirety: A Ugandan infant birth cohort was prospectively followed from birth to characterize gammadelta T cell responses to primary cytomegalovirus (CMV) infection. The previously published Belgian fetal and cord blood gammadelta TCR data were not generated in this cohort and were added only for comparison. gammadelta TCRs were sequenced from PBMC of about 20 CMV-infected infants (one congenitally infected) and several CMV-uninfected infants with enough sample available. By approximate age, the infant blood samples fell into groups of 1.5, 4, 8 and 12 months. In infants who were infected with CMV after birth, the study searched for a public fetal Vdelta1/Vgamma8 gammadelta TCR clonotype.

What the study reported, not specific to this receptor: The public clonotype was found only at the first time point after infection and was absent in uninfected infants and in those infected after 120 days. Of 18 CMV-infected infants, 4 carried the public Vdelta1 clonotype: the congenitally infected infant plus three who were infected postnatally before 120 days of age. The frequency of the public clonotype among Vdelta1 cells appeared to be inversely correlated with age at infection and fell quickly, apparently not lasting beyond roughly two months. Limitations noted by the authors included a small sample size and a lack of race- or environment-matched controls, because nearly all Ugandans acquire CMV before adulthood. In CMV-uninfected infants, the public clonotype might still exist at levels below the detection limit.

Based on the germline V gene, the CDR1 and CDR2 sequences are TSESDYY and QEAYKQQN. The CDR3 measures 15 amino acids from cysteine to phenylalanine. Only CDR3 DNA remains: 45 bases, in frame from the first base. Relative to germline, V is 5 bases shorter and J is 0 bases shorter, with 14 bases between their ends. The library relied on RT-PCR. To generate TCR cDNA, RNA from PBMC was reverse transcribed using SuperScript II together with primers specific for the gamma chain and the delta chain. Purification of cDNA was performed with AMPure XP beads, after which the cDNA was amplified and indexed with Illumina adapters by means of the Nextera XT Index Kit. An Illumina MiSeq with a V2 300-cycle kit was used to sequence the gammadelta TCR libraries. The original pipeline was this. Using MiXCR v2.1.12, CDR3 sequences were assembled, and reads were mapped onto D, J and V genes obtained from GenBank. VDJtools v1.2.1 was used to perform repertoire analyses of the CDR3 clonotypes. TCRdb reprocessed the public data with the CATT caller; entries with the same nucleotide sequence were combined afterwards. TCRdb's processing, not the study's, gives the V and J calls here. The table for this sample lists about 3,300 delta-chain clones; about 31% of them were counted only once. Roughly 7.4% of the sample is taken by the ten largest.

Pregnant women getting prenatal care were recruited in Kampala, Uganda, and their infants were enrolled; maternal HIV status had to be documented. Families received weekly visits, and collection of infant clinical information, oral swabs and peripheral blood began at 6 weeks of age and continued every 4 months after that. Blood was drawn into heparin tubes, and PBMC were separated by Ficoll-Paque density gradient centrifugation and then cryopreserved. This clone turned up a few times. The antigen it recognizes is unknown. The record has no base qualities; no much larger clone is one base away. Sample: peripheral blood, taken at time point 3 of longitudinal follow-up. Rearrangement joined TRAV38-2/DV8 to TRDJ1, with the D gene call left open. The receptor was derived from a human donor who was a Ugandan infant, either HIV-exposed or HIV-unexposed (not recorded which). The CDR3 region has the sequence CAYRSFRMYTDKLIF. The nucleotides are TGTGCTTATAGATCTTTCCGGATGTACACCGATAAACTCATCTTT.